This T cell receptor (beta chain) was recorded in a study of OX40 agonist ivuxolimab in advanced cancers. Per the germline V gene, CDR1 is SGDLS and CDR2 is YYNGEE. The CDR3 has 14 amino acids. Trimming took off 2 bases at V and 5 bases at J, with 11 bases between the two ends. Some clones are missing from TCRdb's copy, which holds only in-frame ones; the method was immunoSEQ multiplex PCR. The sample holds some 39,000 clones, 80% to 90% seen once. The investigators sampled blood at baseline, at cycle 4 day 1, and at cycle 7 day 1. The TCR originated in an adult with an advanced solid tumor such as melanoma, head and neck, liver or kidney cancer. Sequenced here: CD4+ or CD8+ T cells sorted from blood, sampled in a trial of the OX40 agonist ivuxolimab. The V and J genes are TRBV9 and TRBJ2-1, with D maybe TRBD1 (5 bases). The CDR3: CASSVRQNHNEQFF. In DNA form, the CDR3 reads TGTGCCAGCAGCGTCCGACAGAACCACAATGAGCAGTTCTTC.